A single sample gave rise to the 21 T cell receptor beta chains below, sequenced in a study of blood T cell repertoires in COVID-19. Some clones are missing from TCRdb's copy, which holds only in-frame ones; the method was immunoSEQ multiplex PCR. The data show about 100,000 clones, roughly 92% seen once. The sequencing sample was made of peripheral blood. The receptors shown here come from a woman between 50 and 59 years old with COVID-19, enrolled during active disease.

This clone was observed a single time. This rearrangement joins TRBV5-4 to TRBJ2-2; the match to TRBD2 covers 8 bases. The CDR3 spans 16 residues. CDR1 is SGHNT, CDR2 YYREEE, per germline (reference sequence). V shed 4 bases, J shed 0 bases, and the junction held 5 bases outside the gene matches. CDR3 sequence: CASSPTSAANTGELFF. The CDR3, as DNA: TGTGCCAGCAGCCCGACTAGCGCTGCGAACACCGGGGAGCTGTTTTTT.

J is TRBJ2-7 and V is TRBV12-3 or TRBV12-4, with a possible D match to TRBD1 (5 bases). The CDR3 covers 11 residues. The V end was cut by 6 bases, the J end by 6 bases, with 9 bases between. The CDR3 reads CASSPGFEQYF. The CDR3 DNA reads as TGTGCCAGCAGCCCAGGGTTCGAGCAGTACTTC.

This clone showed up just once. CDR3 DNA: TGTGCCAGTAGTCCCGGACAGGGGGCTCATCAGCCCCAGCATTTT. This translates into CASSPGQGAHQPQHF. V gene TRBV19 combines with J gene TRBJ1-5; TRBD1 agrees at 11 bases. Looked up from germline, CDR1 is LNHDA and CDR2 is SQIVND (reference sequence). The junction had 5 bases not matched to a gene; V was cut back by 5 bases and J by 5 bases. This CDR3 comprises 15 residues.

The V and J genes are TRBV2 and TRBJ1-6, with 7 positions matching TRBD1. The V and J ends lost 4 bases and 9 bases, in that order; junction bases with no gene match: 3. The CDR3 is 13 residues long. From germline, CDR1 is SNHLY and CDR2 FYNNEI. CDR3 protein: CASSGQGSSPLHF. CDR3 DNA: TGTGCCAGCAGTGGACAGGGAAGTTCACCCCTCCACTTT.

This clone has just one count. CDR3 DNA sequence: TGTGCCAGCAGCCAAGGGACAGCACTTTCACCCCTCCACTTT. Translating it yields CASSQGTALSPLHF. This chain joins TRBV3-1 (or the pseudogene TRBV3-2) and TRBJ1-6, with D perhaps matching TRBD1 (6 bases). The CDR3 has 14 amino acids. The V gene's germline CDR1 is LGHDT and CDR2 YNNKEL (reference sequence). V was shortened by 1 base and J by 9 bases, with 10 bases between the two germline ends.

The chain recombines TRBV12-5 with TRBJ1-2; 8 bases fit TRBD1. The CDR3 contains 18 residues. Losses at the gene ends were 1 base for V and 0 bases for J; bases not matched to a gene: 10. In germline, CDR1 is LGHNT, CDR2 FRNRAP. CDR3 sequence (DNA): TGTGCTAGTGGTTTGGCCCCGGGGAGGACAGGGACTAACTATGGCTACACCTTC. Amino acid sequence: CASGLAPGRTGTNYGYTF.

To note about this clone: Other nucleotide sequences from this sample produce the same CDR3. This rearrangement joins TRBV12-5 to TRBJ2-3, with 13 bases aligning to TRBD2. The CDR3 is 16 amino acids. The V segment lost 5 bases and the J segment 0 bases; nucleotides outside the gene matches: 2. The germline V gene encodes CDR1 LGHNT and CDR2 FRNRAP. The DNA for the CDR3 is TGTGCTAGTGGTCTGGGACTAGCGGGGAGCACAGATACGCAGTATTTT. Translating it yields CASGLGLAGSTDTQYF.

The V gene is TRBV7-9, the J gene TRBJ2-7; a possible D gene is TRBD1 (5 bases). Germline lookup yields CDR1 SEHNR and CDR2 FQNEAQ (reference sequence). Trimming stripped 1 base from V and 7 bases from J, with 17 bases between. The length of the CDR3 is 15 residues. The CDR3 reads CASSLEGNPLQEQYF. The DNA for the CDR3 is TGTGCCAGCAGCTTAGAGGGGAACCCCCTTCAGGAGCAGTACTTC.

This clone is a singleton in its sample. The chain employs TRBV5-6 and TRBJ1-6; 8 positions match TRBD1. V was pared by 6 bases and J by 10 bases, with 9 bases of the junction left unmatched. This CDR3 contains 14 residues. From germline, CDR1 is SGHDT and CDR2 YYEEEE. CDR3 coding DNA: TGTGCCAGCAACGGCGACAGGGGAGTGTCACCCCTCCACTTT. This codes for CASNGDRGVSPLHF.

This clone was detected only a few times. V and J are TRBV5-4 and TRBJ2-2; the match to TRBD2 covers 7 bases. Germline CDR1 reads SGHNT; CDR2 reads YYREEE (reference sequence). V lost 3 bases, J lost 6 bases, and 5 bases stayed unmatched. This CDR3 has 14 amino acids. The CDR3 protein is CASSSLREAGELFF. Here the CDR3 DNA reads TGTGCCAGCAGCTCCCTCCGGGAGGCCGGGGAGCTGTTTTTT.

CDR3 nucleotide sequence: TGTGCCAGCAGCCAAGGCGACAGAACTAATGAAAAACTGTTTTTT. Its protein product is CASSQGDRTNEKLFF. The chain uses TRBV3-1 (or the pseudogene TRBV3-2) and TRBJ1-4; tentative D call: TRBD1 (5 bases). Germline values: CDR1 LGHDT, CDR2 YNNKEL (reference sequence). The CDR3 runs to 15 residues. Trimming left V 1 base short and J 1 base short, with 7 bases between.

CDR3 loop: CASSRQGLRWTGELFF. The CDR3 bases are TGTGCCAGCAGCCGACAGGGCCTCCGGTGGACCGGGGAGCTGTTTTTT. This chain joins TRBV14 and TRBJ2-2; TRBD1 agrees at 7 bases. The CDR3 loop spans 16 amino acids. The V and J ends lost 4 bases and 5 bases, in that order; junction bases with no gene match: 10. CDR1 and CDR2 from the germline V gene are SGHDN and FVKESK.

This clone appeared once. V usage is TRBV6-1 and J usage is TRBJ2-5; TRBD1 might be the D (6 bases). CDR3 length: 15 amino acids. Trimming took 1 base from V and 1 from J, leaving 10 bases between them. Germline V gene lookup returns CDR1 MNHNS and CDR2 SASEGT. The CDR3 coding sequence is TGTGCCAGCAGTGAAGTGGGGGCCCCCCAAGAGACCCAGTACTTC. It is translated as CASSEVGAPQETQYF.

This clone was counted a few times. V and J are TRBV3-1 (or the pseudogene TRBV3-2) and TRBJ2-7; D perhaps matches TRBD2 (6 bases). V was cut by 3 bases and J by 4 bases, with 13 bases left in between. CDR1 is LGHDT and CDR2 is YNNKEL in the germline V gene (reference sequence). There are 14 residues in the CDR3. In nucleotides, the CDR3 is TGTGCCAGCAGCCAGGAGGGACGGATTTACGAGCAGTACGTC. Protein product: CASSQEGRIYEQYV.

Here the CDR3 reads CASSSLSWGRDTGELFF. CDR3 bases: TGTGCCAGCAGCTCATTAAGTTGGGGGCGGGACACCGGGGAGCTGTTTTTT. This chain connects TRBV7-2 to TRBJ2-2, with TRBD1 as a possible D gene (6 bases). V gave up 4 bases and J gave up 3 bases, with 18 bases separating them. The CDR3 runs to 17 residues. CDR1 SGHTA and CDR2 FQGNSA come from the germline V gene. Full variable domain (rest looked up from reference TRBV7-2 and TRBJ2-2): GAGVSQSPSNKVTEKGKDVELRCDPISGHTALYWYRQSLGQGLEFLIYFQGNSAPDKSGLPSDRFSAERTGGSVSTLTIQRTQQEDSAVYLCASSSLSWGRDTGELFFGEGSRLTVL.

This chain joins TRBV7-2 and TRBJ2-5; D is undetermined. Germline V gives CDR1 SGHTA, CDR2 FQGNSA. The CDR3 is made up of 14 amino acids. V was shortened by 2 bases and J by 1 base, with 8 bases between the two germline ends. DNA of the CDR3: TGTGCCAGCAGCTTAACAGTCACCCAAGAGACCCAGTACTTC. It translates to CASSLTVTQETQYF.

This rearrangement joins TRBV10-1 to TRBJ1-5, with D perhaps matching TRBD1 (5 bases). CDR3 length equals 14 residues. V was pared by 3 bases and J by 3 bases, with 9 bases between. Germline CDR1 and CDR2: WNHNN and SYGVQD (reference sequence). CDR3 protein: CASSERGVNQPQHF. CDR3 in DNA: TGCGCCAGCAGTGAACGGGGGGTCAATCAGCCCCAGCATTTT.

The chain joins TRBV7-9 to TRBJ2-3; weak D call: TRBD2 (5 bases). The CDR3 contains 18 residues. Trimming removed 4 bases from V and 2 bases from J, with 22 bases in between. Germline-derived CDR1 and CDR2 are SEHNR and FQNEAQ (reference sequence). CDR3 bases: TGTGCCAGCAGCTACTCGAGGGCCGGGGTCGGCAACACAGATACGCAGTATTTT. Residues: CASSYSRAGVGNTDTQYF. The variable domain in full, completed from reference TRBV7-9 and TRBJ2-3, reads DTGVSQNPRHKITKRGQNVTFRCDPISEHNRLYWYRQTLGQGPEFLTYFQNEAQLEKSRLLSDRFSAERPKGSFSTLEIQRTEQGDSAMYLCASSYSRAGVGNTDTQYFGPGTRLTVL.

In this sample, this clone turned up a few times. The chain joins TRBV19 to TRBJ1-2; D remains unclear. Germline CDR1 and CDR2: LNHDA and SQIVND (reference sequence). V gave up 1 base and J gave up 4 bases, with 10 bases separating them. This CDR3 contains 14 residues. In DNA, the CDR3 is TGTGCCAGTAGTATAGTCAGTGCACCCTATGGCTACACCTTC. Its protein is CASSIVSAPYGYTF.

The rearrangement uses TRBV7-2 and TRBJ1-6, with a weak D call TRBD1 (5 bases). The germline gives CDR1 SGHTA, CDR2 FQGNSA. With 6 bases removed from V and 7 bases from J, the gap between germline ends came to 19 bases. The CDR3 spans 16 residues. The CDR3 sequence is CASRKGRQLPNSPLHF. CDR3 nucleotides: TGTGCCAGCAGGAAAGGCAGACAGCTACCAAATTCACCCCTCCACTTT.

The chain carries TRBV19 and TRBJ1-5; TRBD1 is a possible D gene (6 bases). The length of the CDR3 is 15 residues. CDR1 and CDR2 from the germline V gene are LNHDA and SQIVND (reference sequence). Trimming shortened V by 8 bases and J by 0 bases, and 14 bases separated the two germline ends. The CDR3 protein is CASEMTGVSNQPQHF. CDR3 DNA: TGTGCCAGTGAAATGACAGGTGTTAGCAATCAGCCCCAGCATTTT.